One and the same sample provided the 7 T cell receptor beta chains below, sequenced in a study of blood T cells in healthy people across ages. The use of a sample-barcoded 5' primer and a J-beta primer mix characterized a second PCR of roughly 7 to 11 cycles. In TCRdb, the 5' RACE reads were re-called with MiXCR into one record per CDR3 protein. The sample comprises around 620,000 distinct CDR3 sequences, about 25% of which are singletons, and roughly 18% rests with the top ten. The sequenced material came from blood. The receptors shown here come from a woman between 65 and 79 years old in good health.

CDR3 residues: CAVPVAGIQETQYF. CDR3 coding DNA: TGTGCCGTCCCCGTAGCGGGGATCCAAGAGACCCAGTACTTC. V is TRBV10-3 and J is TRBJ2-5, with 8 nucleotides matching TRBD2. The CDR3 spans 14 residues. Germline V gene sequence: CDR1 ENHRY, CDR2 SYGVKD. The V gene end was trimmed by 11 bases and the J gene end by 1 base; junction bases not matched to a gene: 9.

In this sample, this clonotype turned up many times. The rearrangement uses TRBV28 and TRBJ1-2; no clear D gene. CDR1 is MDHEN and CDR2 is SYDVKM in the germline V gene. Trimming shortened V by 6 bases and J by 4 bases, and 9 bases separated the two germline ends. The CDR3 extends over 12 amino acids. The CDR3 DNA is TGTGCCAGCAGGCCGGGCGGCTATGGCTACACCTTC. This gives the protein CASRPGGYGYTF.

This chain links TRBV6-5 with TRBJ1-1; D may be TRBD1 (6 bases). The V gene lost 2 bases and the J gene lost 4 bases, with 11 bases spanning the gap. This CDR3 is 14 amino acids long. The germline V gene encodes CDR1 MNHEY and CDR2 SVGAGI. CDR3 sequence: CASSYPDRPTEAFF. CDR3 coding DNA: TGTGCCAGCAGTTACCCTGACAGGCCCACTGAAGCTTTCTTT.

The chain is built from TRBV6-5 and TRBJ1-6, with D possibly matching TRBD1 (5 bases). CDR3 length: 14 amino acids. The V end lost 11 bases, the J end lost 2 bases, and 13 bases lay between the germline ends. The germline V gene has CDR1 MNHEY and CDR2 SVGAGI. The CDR3 nucleotides are TGTGCCTGCGCCGCAGGGCCCTATAATTCACCCCTCCACTTT. Its translation is CACAAGPYNSPLHF.

The rearrangement joins TRBV24-1 to TRBJ2-1, with 8 bases aligning to TRBD2. Germline V gives CDR1 KGHDR, CDR2 SFDVKD. The CDR3 extends over 15 amino acids. The J segment lost 5 bases and the V segment lost 3 bases, leaving 5 bases of the junction unmatched. CDR3 DNA sequence: TGTGCCACCAGTGATCAACGGGGGGGCCACAATGAGCAGTTCTTC. Translating it yields CATSDQRGGHNEQFF.

This clonotype was seen more than once but under ten times. V is TRBV2 and J is TRBJ2-4, with D unresolved. This CDR3 is 16 amino acids long. Per germline, CDR1 SNHLY and CDR2 FYNNEI. V gave up 6 bases and J gave up 0 bases, with 15 bases separating them. DNA of the CDR3: TGTGCCAGCAGCACGGACGGTTCCCTAGCCAAAAACATTCAGTACTTC. It translates to CASSTDGSLAKNIQYF.

The sample holds a few counts of this clonotype. The V gene is TRBV20-1, the J gene TRBJ1-3, with no clear D. Germline V CDR1 and CDR2: DFQATT, SNEGSKA (reference sequence). Trimming left V 6 bases short and J 8 bases short, with 11 bases between. This CDR3 is 11 amino acids long. CDR3 bases: TGCAGTGCCCAAACTGGGGACACCATATATTTT. Its translation is CSAQTGDTIYF.